This T cell receptor (beta chain) is from a study of somatic mutations in cytotoxic T cells in rheumatoid arthritis. The CDR3 has 16 residues. Germline CDR1 reads SGDLS; CDR2 reads YYNGEE. V gave up 0 bases and J gave up 0 bases, with 12 bases separating them. Whole-study findings and limits: It was in rheumatoid arthritis patients, but not in healthy controls, that CD8+ clonality increased with age. Nobody had found out which antigens the expanded CD8+ clones targeted.

Points on this clone: The antigen is undetermined.

Assay: immunoSEQ multiplex PCR; the TCRdb copy retains only in-frame clones and omits some. The sample carries some 20,000 clones, roughly 70% recorded once. This rearrangement joins TRBV9 to TRBJ1-1; perhaps TRBD1 as D (5 bases). The source of this sequence is an older woman in good health. The sequencing input was CD8+ T cells sorted from blood. For the CDR3, the DNA is TGTGCCAGCAGCGTAGAGGCCCAGGGCCTGAACACTGAAGCTTTCTTT. The encoded protein is CASSVEAQGLNTEAFF.